Presented here are 20 T cell receptor beta chains from one specimen sequenced in a study of cytomegalovirus exposure and HLA in healthy donors listed by TCRdb under 2017. Library creation used the immunoSEQ multiplex PCR assay. For the multiplex PCR, a mixture combining 60 forward primers for TCR Vbeta segments and 13 reverse primers for TCR Jbeta segments was used. TCRdb mirrors the immuneACCESS table, restricted to in-frame sequences. Some clones are absent from its copies; in checked studies, under half trace to an unresolved V gene, and the reason for the others is unknown. Present in this sample are approximately 150,000 clones, about four fifths of which were seen just once. 6% to 7.5% of the sample lies in the top ten. Sequences were obtained from PBMCs. Receptors originate from a man aged 25 to 40 in good health and CMV-seropositive.

The chain links TRBV30 to TRBJ2-3; a weak D match, TRBD1 (6 bases). Per germline, CDR1 GTSNPN and CDR2 SVGIG (reference sequence). The CDR3 extends over 15 amino acids. V shed 5 bases and J shed 4 bases, with 19 bases lying between them. As DNA, the CDR3 is TGTGCCTGGGCCACAGGGACGGGACCGGCAGATACGCAGTATTTT. This sequence encodes CAWATGTGPADTQYF. The full variable domain, with the rest looked up from reference TRBV30 and TRBJ2-3, is SQTIHQWPATLVQPVGSPLSLECTVEGTSNPNLYWYRQAAGRGLQLLFYSVGIGQISSEVPQNLSASRPQDRQFILSSKKLLLSDSGFYLCAWATGTGPADTQYFGPGTRLTVL.

The rearrangement joins TRBV27 to TRBJ1-1; TRBD1 matches at 7 bases. Looked up from germline, CDR1 is MNHEY and CDR2 is SMNVEV (reference sequence). The CDR3 consists of 16 residues. V gave up 4 bases and J gave up 1 base; unmatched junction bases: 9. The CDR3 protein is CASSSWTGARNTEAFF. In DNA, the CDR3 is TGTGCCAGCAGTTCCTGGACAGGTGCCAGGAACACTGAAGCTTTCTTT.

The rearrangement links TRBV7-2 to TRBJ2-5, with 9 bases that match TRBD2. The J call is uncertain, as TRBJ2-7 better fits the DNA end. Germline V gene data show CDR1 as SGHTA and CDR2 as FQGNSA. The CDR3 has 14 amino acids. The CDR3 sequence: CASSVSGGSYEQYF. CDR3 DNA: TGTGCCAGCTCCGTCAGCGGGGGGAGTTACGAGCAGTACTTC.

The sample holds a few counts of this clone. This rearrangement joins TRBV10-2 to TRBJ2-7; 8 positions match TRBD2. In germline, CDR1 is WSHSY, CDR2 SAAADI. The V segment lost 7 bases and the J segment 3 bases; nucleotides outside the gene matches: 8. The CDR3 spans 14 residues. The CDR3 DNA sequence: TGCGCCAGCACCCTACCTGCGGGAGGCTACGAGCAGTACTTC. Its protein product is CASTLPAGGYEQYF.

The chain joins TRBV4-2 to TRBJ2-3; the match to TRBD2 covers 11 bases. Germline lookup yields CDR1 LGHNA and CDR2 YNFKEQ. This CDR3 has 16 residues. The junction had 6 bases not matched to a gene; V was cut back by 1 base and J by 6 bases. The CDR3: CASSQGSSGGWDTQYF. In DNA, the CDR3 is TGTGCCAGCAGCCAAGGGTCTAGCGGGGGGTGGGATACGCAGTATTTT.

The rearrangement joins TRBV14 to TRBJ2-1; D might be TRBD2 (5 bases). V lost 3 bases and J 0 bases, leaving 12 bases between the germline ends. Germline V lookup: CDR1 SGHDN, CDR2 FVKESK. This CDR3 comprises 16 residues. The CDR3 is CASSQLALSSYNEQFF. The DNA for the CDR3 is TGTGCCAGCAGCCAGCTAGCCCTAAGCTCCTACAATGAGCAGTTCTTC.

J is TRBJ2-1 and V is TRBV29-1; TRBD1 matches 10 bases. Germline lookup yields CDR1 SQVTM and CDR2 ANQGSEA. V shed 4 bases, J shed 8 bases, and the junction held 11 bases outside the gene matches. The CDR3 sequence is 15 residues long. CDR3 residues: CSVAQGGQGTDEQFF. The CDR3, as DNA: TGCAGCGTTGCTCAGGGGGGACAGGGGACGGATGAGCAGTTCTTC.

The V and J genes are TRBV7-2 and TRBJ1-1, with D hard to call. Germline CDR1 and CDR2: SGHTA and FQGNSA. The length of the CDR3 is 14 residues. Trimming pared 1 base from V and 0 bases from J, leaving 6 bases between. The CDR3 bases are TGTGCCAGCAGCTTAGTAACAGTGAACACTGAAGCTTTCTTT. Translating gives CASSLVTVNTEAFF.

CDR3 in amino acids: CASSLSRGPAGHETQYF. The CDR3 DNA reads TGTGCCAGCAGCTTATCTAGGGGGCCCGCGGGACATGAGACCCAGTACTTC. V and J are TRBV7-2 and TRBJ2-5; TRBD1 is a possible D gene (7 bases). Trimming pared 2 bases from V and 5 bases from J, leaving 21 bases between. This CDR3 contains 17 residues. Germline V gives CDR1 SGHTA, CDR2 FQGNSA.

V and J are TRBV5-1 and TRBJ2-7, with TRBD1 matching 7 bases. CDR3 length: 14 residues. CDR1 and CDR2 from the germline V gene are SGHRS and YFSETQ. With V trimmed by 5 bases and J by 0 bases, 5 bases remained unmatched. The CDR3 DNA reads as TGCGCCAGCAGGACCAGGGGGAGCTCCTACGAGCAGTACTTC. Protein sequence: CASRTRGSSYEQYF.

The rearrangement uses TRBV7-9 and TRBJ2-3; 13 bases match TRBD2. CDR1 is SEHNR and CDR2 is FQNEAQ in the germline V gene (reference sequence). The CDR3 runs 16 residues. The junction had 13 bases not matched to a gene; V was cut back by 6 bases and J by 10 bases. The CDR3, as DNA: TGTGCCAGCAGTTTCTTGGGACTAGCGGGGTATCTGCCGCAGTATTTT. Translated: CASSFLGLAGYLPQYF.

The chain uses TRBV27 and TRBJ2-1; weak D call: TRBD1 (6 bases). The CDR3 loop spans 15 amino acids. V was shortened by 9 bases and J by 0 bases, with 15 bases between the two germline ends. CDR1 and CDR2 from the germline V gene are MNHEY and SMNVEV (reference sequence). CDR3 amino acids: CASKEGQSSYNEQFF. For the CDR3, the DNA is TGTGCCAGTAAAGAGGGACAAAGCTCCTACAATGAGCAGTTCTTC.

This clone was seen only once. This rearrangement joins TRBV5-1 to TRBJ2-1, with 7 bases aligning to TRBD1. Germline CDR1 reads SGHRS; CDR2 reads YFSETQ. V shed 4 bases and J 10 bases; nucleotides not matched to a gene: 5. This CDR3 contains 12 residues. Here the CDR3 DNA reads TGCGCCAGCAGCCCTACAGGGGAGGAGCAGTTCTTC. Translating it yields CASSPTGEEQFF.

V gene TRBV5-1 combines with J gene TRBJ2-5; 9 nucleotides line up with TRBD1. The junction had 9 bases not matched to a gene; V was cut back by 1 base and J by 5 bases. Germline CDR1 and CDR2: SGHRS and YFSETQ. The CDR3 extends over 16 amino acids. The CDR3 reads CASSLWGTGTGETQYF. DNA for the CDR3: TGCGCCAGCAGCTTGTGGGGGACAGGGACCGGTGAGACCCAGTACTTC.

The rearrangement links TRBV14 to TRBJ2-5; a possible D gene is TRBD2 (6 bases). CDR1 SGHDN and CDR2 FVKESK come from the germline V gene. This CDR3 has 12 amino acids. V was pared by 5 bases and J by 11 bases, with 15 bases between. The DNA for the CDR3 is TGTGCCAGCAGCGCAACCCCCCGGGAGCAGTACTTC. This encodes CASSATPREQYF. Full variable domain (remainder filled in from reference TRBV14 and TRBJ2-5): EAGVTQFPSHSVIEKGQTVTLRCDPISGHDNLYWYRRVMGKEIKFLLHFVKESKQDESGMPNNRFLAERTGGTYSTLKVQPAELEDSGVYFCASSATPREQYFGPGTRLLVL.

The chain uses TRBV5-1 and TRBJ1-2; D is unresolved. Germline CDR1 SGHRS, CDR2 YFSETQ. The CDR3 totals 15 residues. V was trimmed by 4 bases and J by 4 bases, leaving 17 bases between them. In DNA form, the CDR3 reads TGCGCCAGCAGCCCCTCCTCTGGCGGGTCCTATGGCTACACCTTC. Encoded protein: CASSPSSGGSYGYTF.

The chain uses TRBV30 and TRBJ2-1; 9 bases are shared with TRBD2. Germline trimming cut 0 bases from V and 3 bases from J; bases unmatched to any gene: 6. Germline V gives CDR1 GTSNPN, CDR2 SVGIG (reference sequence). The CDR3 contains 16 residues. Written as DNA, the CDR3 is TGTGCCTGGAGTGTTGGAGAGACTAGCGGCTACAATGAGCAGTTCTTC. Protein product: CAWSVGETSGYNEQFF.

As for this clone: The junction departs from germline at one end; a sequencing error may be responsible. The chain combines TRBV7-3 with TRBJ2-1, with D possibly matching TRBD1 (6 bases). The CDR3 runs 15 residues. Germline V gene data show CDR1 as SGHTA and CDR2 as FQGTGA. The CDR3 DNA follows: TGTTCCAGCAGCCCACAGGGCCTCGCGATGGATGAGCAGTTCTTC. This sequence encodes CSSSPQGLAMDEQFF.

This chain uses TRBV6-5 with TRBJ1-1; D is perhaps TRBD1 (5 bases). CDR3 length equals 15 residues. Germline-derived CDR1 and CDR2 are MNHEY and SVGAGI. Trimming took off 7 bases at V and 6 bases at J, with 21 bases between the two ends. CDR3 DNA: TGTGCCAGCACCAGCTGGGGTGGGGGGGTCCCTGAAGCTTTCTTT. Translation gives CASTSWGGGVPEAFF.

The gene calls are TRBV10-3 and TRBJ1-2; D gene uncertain. Trimming stripped 6 bases from V and 0 bases from J, with 23 bases between. CDR1 ENHRY and CDR2 SYGVKD come from the germline V gene. The CDR3 has 18 amino acids. CDR3 protein: CAISEREKGRVANYGYTF. In DNA, the CDR3 is TGTGCCATCAGCGAGAGGGAGAAAGGACGGGTCGCTAACTATGGCTACACCTTC.